Here is one T cell receptor (beta chain) with its context. Per germline, CDR1 SGHDN and CDR2 FVKESK. V trimming: 2 bases; J trimming: 5 bases; junction bases outside the gene matches: 5. The CDR3 is 14 residues long. The Seattle patients joined while their infection was active and were tracked longitudinally afterward. The entry originates in a study of blood T cell repertoires in COVID-19. As for the study in general: In each case, the material was cDNA or gDNA derived from T cells, B-cell-depleted T cells, or PBMCs.

Data came from immunoSEQ multiplex PCR; TCRdb stores just in-frame clones and leaves some out. This table has fewer than 350,000 clones, approximately 87% appearing once. The chain is built from TRBV14 and TRBJ2-7; 8 bases are shared with TRBD1. The source material was peripheral blood. The sequence was obtained from a woman in her twenties or thirties with COVID-19, enrolled during active disease. This CDR3 is CASSQRYRGNEQYF. The CDR3, as DNA: TGTGCCAGCAGCCAACGATACAGGGGGAACGAGCAGTACTTC.